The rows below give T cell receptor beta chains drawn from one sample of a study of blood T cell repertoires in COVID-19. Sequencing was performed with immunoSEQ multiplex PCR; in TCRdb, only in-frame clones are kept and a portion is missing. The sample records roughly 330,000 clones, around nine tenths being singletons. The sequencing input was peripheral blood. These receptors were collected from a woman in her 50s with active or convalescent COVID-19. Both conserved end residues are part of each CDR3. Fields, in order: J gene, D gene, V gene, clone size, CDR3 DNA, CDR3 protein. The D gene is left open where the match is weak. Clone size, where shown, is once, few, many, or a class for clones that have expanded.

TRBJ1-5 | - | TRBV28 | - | TGTGCCAGCAGTACGACATATAGCAATCAGCCCCAGCATTTT | CASSTTYSNQPQHF
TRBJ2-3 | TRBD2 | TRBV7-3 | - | TGTGCCAGCAGCGAGCGGGGGGCCACAGATACGCAGTATTTT | CASSERGATDTQYF
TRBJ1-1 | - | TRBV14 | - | TGTGCCAGCAGCTTTCGAGGTGGGGCCACTGAAGCTTTCTTT | CASSFRGGATEAFF
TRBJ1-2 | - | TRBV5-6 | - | TGTGCCAGCAGCTTGGGCGGGTATGGCTACACCTTC | CASSLGGYGYTF
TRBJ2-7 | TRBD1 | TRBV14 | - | TGTGCCATCACTCCGACAGGGTCATACGAGCAGTACTTC | CAITPTGSYEQYF
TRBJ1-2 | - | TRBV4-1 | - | TGCGCCAGCAGCCAAGAACAGAGAGCTAACTATGGCTACACCTTC | CASSQEQRANYGYTF
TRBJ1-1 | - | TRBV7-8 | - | TGTGCCAGCAGTCCGCCTTACCAGGGATCGAACACTGAAGCTTTCTTT | CASSPPYQGSNTEAFF
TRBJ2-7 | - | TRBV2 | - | TGTGCCAGCGTACAGGGTTACGGCTACGAGCAGTACTTC | CASVQGYGYEQYF
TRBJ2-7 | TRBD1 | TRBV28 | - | TGTGCCAGCATCCCCGGGACAGGGCACTACGAGCAGTACTTC | CASIPGTGHYEQYF
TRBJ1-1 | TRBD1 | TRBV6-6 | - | TGTGCCAGCAGTGCTGACAGGGGCACTGAAGCTTTCTTT | CASSADRGTEAFF
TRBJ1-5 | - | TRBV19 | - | TGTGCCAGTAGTATTCCCCAGAAACATCAGCCCCAGCATTTT | CASSIPQKHQPQHF
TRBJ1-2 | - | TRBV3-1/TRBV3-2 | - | - | CASSQRGQLWLHLRFGDF
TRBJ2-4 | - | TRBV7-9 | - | TGTGCCAGCAGCCCGCCTAGAGAAAACATTCAGTACTTC | CASSPPRENIQYF
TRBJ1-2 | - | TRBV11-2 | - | TGTGCCAGCAGCTTGGAACAGGCCTATGGCTACACCTTC | CASSLEQAYGYTF
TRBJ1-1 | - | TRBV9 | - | TGTGCCAGCAGCCGCGCTGGGGAGTTCACTGAAGCTTTCTTT | CASSRAGEFTEAFF
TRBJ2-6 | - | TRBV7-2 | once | TGTGCCAGCAGCTTAGAAACAGCCACCTCTGGGGCCAACGTCCTGACTTTC | CASSLETATSGANVLTF
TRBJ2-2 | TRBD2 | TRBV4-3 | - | TGCGCCAGCAGCCAAGACCCGCCGGGGGGAGACTTGACCGGGGAGCTGTTTTTT | CASSQDPPGGDLTGELFF
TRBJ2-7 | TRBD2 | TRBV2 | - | TGTGCCAGCAGTGAATTACTAGCGGGAGTCGGGGAGCAGTACTTC | CASSELLAGVGEQYF
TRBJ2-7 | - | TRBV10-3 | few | TGTGCCATCAGTACAACAGGGAGCTCCTACGAGCAGTACTTC | CAISTTGSSYEQYF
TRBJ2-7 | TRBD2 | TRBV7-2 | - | TGTGCCAGCAGCTTATTCCGGGCGGGAGTTGGCTACGAGCAGTACTTC | CASSLFRAGVGYEQYF
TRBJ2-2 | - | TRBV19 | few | TGTGCCAGCCGATCCCGCCTAGGGGACACCGGGGAGCTGTTTTTT | CASRSRLGDTGELFF
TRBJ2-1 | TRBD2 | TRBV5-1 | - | TGCGCCAGCAGCTTGGAAGCTAGCGGGGCCACTGAGCAGTTCTTC | CASSLEASGATEQFF
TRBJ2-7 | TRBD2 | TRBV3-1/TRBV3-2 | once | TGTGCCAGCAGCCCGGGACTAGGGACTCGGGAGCAGTACTTC | CASSPGLGTREQYF
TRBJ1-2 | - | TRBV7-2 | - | TGTGCCAGCAGCTTAGGAGGGGGCTACACCTTC | CASSLGGGYTF
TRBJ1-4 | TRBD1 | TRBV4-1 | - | TGCGCCAGCAGCCAGGCGGACAGGGATAATGAAAAACTGTTTTTT | CASSQADRDNEKLFF
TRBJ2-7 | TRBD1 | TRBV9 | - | TGTGCCAGCAGCGTAGACCCGGGACAGTTCGGCGAGCAGTACTTC | CASSVDPGQFGEQYF
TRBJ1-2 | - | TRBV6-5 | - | TGTGCCAGCAGTATGGACAGCCCGTATGGCTACACCTTC | CASSMDSPYGYTF
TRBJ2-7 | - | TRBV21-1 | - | TGTGCCAGCAGCAAAAAGGACCGGGATATACACTCCTACGAGCAGTACTTC | CASSKKDRDIHSYEQYF
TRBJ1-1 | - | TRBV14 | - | TGTGCCAGCAGCCCTTTCGTTGGAGCTGAAGCTTTCTTT | CASSPFVGAEAFF
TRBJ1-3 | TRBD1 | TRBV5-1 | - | TGCGCCAGCAGCCCGGGACAGTCGATCTCTGGAAACACCATATATTTT | CASSPGQSISGNTIYF
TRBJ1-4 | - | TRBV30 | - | TGTGCCTGGTCTTCGTATGAAAAACTGTTTTTT | CAWSSYEKLFF
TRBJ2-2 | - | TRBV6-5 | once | TGTGCCAGCACAGGGTTCAACACCGGGGAGCTGTTTTTT | CASTGFNTGELFF
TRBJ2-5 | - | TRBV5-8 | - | TGTGCCAGCAGCTTGTCGACACACCAAGAGACCCAGTACTTC | CASSLSTHQETQYF
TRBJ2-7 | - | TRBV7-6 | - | TGTGCCAGCAGCTCCTCAAGACGGGACTACGAGCAGTACTTC | CASSSSRRDYEQYF
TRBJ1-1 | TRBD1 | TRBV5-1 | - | TGCGCCAGCAGCTTTAGCGGACAGGGGATGACTGAAGCTTTCTTT | CASSFSGQGMTEAFF
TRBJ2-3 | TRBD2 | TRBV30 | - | TGTGCCTGGAGTGTCCTCCAGACGGGAGGTCGAGATACGCAGTATTTT | CAWSVLQTGGRDTQYF
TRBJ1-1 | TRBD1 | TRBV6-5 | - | TGTGCCAGCGGCCGGGACAGGGATCACACTGAAGCTTTCTTT | CASGRDRDHTEAFF